A single count supports the clone carrying this TCR beta chain. Its antigen is not known. They got blood RNA out of unsorted whole blood and also pulled out germline DNA. Treatment-naive at the time, the patients had chronic HBV infection. The record originates from a study of tumor-infiltrating lymphocytes in primary liver carcinoma. In the study overall: By surgical resection, the patients were treated for their primary liver carcinoma.

The CDR3 length is 14 residues. V lost 0 bases to trimming and J lost 3 bases, with 9 bases between them. Germline CDR1 SGHRS, CDR2 YFSETQ. General study results and limits: Bulk samples went unsorted, so CD4+ and CD8+ repertoires were not compared.

The authors made TCR beta cDNA from approximately 500 ng total RNA with a constant-region primer. Three nested multiplex PCR rounds, a slightly modified ARM-PCR method, built the TCR beta libraries. The first two PCR rounds, roughly 10 cycles each, used TRBV1-TRBV30 forward primers and a C-beta reverse primer. A single record per CDR3 protein comes from TCRdb applying MiXCR to the multiplex PCR reads. The table lists approximately 300,000 distinct CDR3 sequences, approximately 60% of them singletons. Sequencing was performed on peripheral blood. V is TRBV5-1 and J is TRBJ1-1, with D unresolved. The TCR sequence derives from a man in his forties with primary liver carcinoma and hepatitis B virus infection. The CDR3 reads CASSLAGRYTEAFF. DNA for the CDR3: TGCGCCAGCAGCTTGGCCGGGCGGTACACTGAAGCTTTCTTT.